This TCR beta chain was identified during a study of neoadjuvant anti-PD-1 for oral cavity cancer. Whole-study results and caveats: After neoadjuvant nivolumab, PBMC T cell clonality was significantly higher in non-responders than responders.

Produced via immunoSEQ multiplex PCR; TCRdb's table is partial and in-frame only. The sample consists of 11,000 to 15,000 clones, more than 65% of them appearing once. In the case of this clone: Its antigen is unknown.

These oral cavity squamous cell carcinomas were HPV-negative and locally advanced. No culture or expansion preceded analysis of these blood cells. This material consisted of PBMCs, taken before nivolumab (anti-PD-1) treatment. This TCR was recovered from a person aged 40 to 85 with oral cavity squamous cell carcinoma.

The CDR3 reads CASIAGLEGNEQFF. The CDR3 DNA reads as TGTGCCAGCATCGCGGGACTTGAGGGCAATGAGCAGTTCTTC. V is TRBV11-1 and J is TRBJ2-1; TRBD2 might be the D (6 bases). V lost 7 bases to trimming and J lost 6 bases, with 16 bases between them. CDR3 length: 14 amino acids. Germline V CDR1 and CDR2: SGHAT, FQDESV (reference sequence).